This TCR beta chain emerged from a study of CD8+ T cells in alopecia areata. Study background: Treated patients were given 5 to 10 mg oral tofacitinib twice daily. Overall study findings and caveats: A single nonresponder leaves the baseline CD8+ expansion link to response uncertain. Greater clonality was observed in lesional scalp samples, especially alopecia totalis/universalis, versus normal scalp.

Comments on this clone: Its antigen is undetermined.

Extraction and reverse transcription of RNA yielded cDNA as the sequencing template. Generated by immunoSEQ multiplex PCR, the TCRdb table keeps only in-frame clones and is missing some. The top ten hold around 18% of the sample, which has some 95,000 clones, 44% seen once. The CDR3 covers 15 residues. The germline CDR1 and CDR2 sequences are SNHLY and FYNNEI. V shed 4 bases, J shed 6 bases, and the junction held 9 bases outside the gene matches. Treatment here: oral pan-JAK inhibitor, 5-10 mg twice daily. The receptor comes from a human donor with alopecia areata. J is TRBJ2-3 and V is TRBV2; 8 bases match TRBD2. Material: CD8+ T cells sorted from blood, obtained at week 24, from a patient treated with tofacitinib. CDR3 protein: CASSVLAEGGDTQYF. The CDR3 nucleotides are TGTGCCAGCAGTGTACTAGCGGAAGGTGGTGATACGCAGTATTTT. Filled out from reference TRBV2 and TRBJ2-3, the complete variable domain reads EPEVTQTPSHQVTQMGQEVILRCVPISNHLYFYWYRQILGQKVEFLVSFYNNEISEKSEIFDDQFSVERPDGSNFTLKIRSTKLEDSAMYFCASSVLAEGGDTQYFGPGTRLTVL.